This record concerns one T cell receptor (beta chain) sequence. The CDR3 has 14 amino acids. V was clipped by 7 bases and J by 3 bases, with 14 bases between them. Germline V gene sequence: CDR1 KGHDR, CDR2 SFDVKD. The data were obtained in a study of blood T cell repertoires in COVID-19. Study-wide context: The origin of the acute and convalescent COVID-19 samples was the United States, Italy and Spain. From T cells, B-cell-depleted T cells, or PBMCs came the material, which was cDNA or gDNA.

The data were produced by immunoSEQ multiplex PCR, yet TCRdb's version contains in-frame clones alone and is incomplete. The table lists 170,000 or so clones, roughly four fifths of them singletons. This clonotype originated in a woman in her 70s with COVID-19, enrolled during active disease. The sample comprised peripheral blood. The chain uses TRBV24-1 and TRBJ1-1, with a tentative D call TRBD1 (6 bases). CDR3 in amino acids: CATRKESGDTEAFF. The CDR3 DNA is TGTGCCACCAGAAAGGAGTCAGGGGACACTGAAGCTTTCTTT.